This T cell receptor (beta chain) was recovered during a study of PD-1 blockade in classical Hodgkin lymphoma. Study findings and constraints: Before treatment, TCR diversity in newly diagnosed patients was reportedly lower than in healthy donors. Prior therapy or disease activity may underlie the repertoire differences, whose causes remain undefined.

A remark on this clone: Its antigen is not known.

TCRdb keeps only in-frame clones here, not all; method: immunoSEQ multiplex PCR. In the table there are 25,000 to 35,000 clones, 90% to 95% of which are singletons. The CDR3 covers 12 residues. Trimming removed 3 bases at V and 6 bases at J, with 11 bases between. The germline V gene has CDR1 GTSNPN and CDR2 SVGIG (reference sequence). Time point described: newly diagnosed, previously untreated cHL patient sample. Comparator PBMCs were from newly diagnosed, untreated classical Hodgkin lymphoma. This TCR came from a human donor with classical Hodgkin lymphoma. Sequenced sample: peripheral blood mononuclear cells (PBMCs). The J gene is TRBJ1-2, the V gene TRBV30; no firm D call. The CDR3 region is CAWSGSADGYTF. The CDR3 DNA follows: TGTGCCTGGAGCGGCTCAGCCGATGGCTACACCTTC. Full variable domain (outside the CDR3, taken from reference TRBV30 and TRBJ1-2): SQTIHQWPATLVQPVGSPLSLECTVEGTSNPNLYWYRQAAGRGLQLLFYSVGIGQISSEVPQNLSASRPQDRQFILSSKKLLLSDSGFYLCAWSGSADGYTFGSGTRLTVV.